The 13 T cell receptor beta chains given below trace back to one sample, sequenced in a study of blood T cell repertoires in COVID-19 (dated by TCRdb to 2018 to 2020). Libraries came from the immunoSEQ multiplex PCR assay. The source is immuneACCESS, and TCRdb retained only in-frame sequences with V and J called. Part of the clones is not carried over; for the studies checked, unresolved V genes explain less than half of this, and the remainder is unexplained. Within this sample are around 270,000 clones, with approximately 86% of them counted one time only. The leading ten clones occupy around 1.8% of the sample. The sequenced material came from peripheral blood. These receptors came from a young man with active or convalescent COVID-19.

The chain joins TRBV6-6 to TRBJ2-2; D remains unclear. The germline V gene encodes CDR1 MNHNY and CDR2 SVGAGI (reference sequence). The V end was cut by 0 bases, the J end by 5 bases, with 7 bases between. The CDR3 is 14 residues long. The chain's CDR3 is CASSYSPETGELFF. The DNA for the CDR3 is TGTGCCAGCAGTTACTCACCCGAGACCGGGGAGCTGTTTTTT.

This chain joins TRBV4-1 and TRBJ2-3; tentative D call: TRBD2 (6 bases). Germline V gene lookup returns CDR1 MGHRA and CDR2 YSYEKL. This CDR3 spans 15 amino acids. V lost 1 base and J 4 bases, leaving 12 bases between the germline ends. CDR3 sequence: CASSQGPGTPDTQYF. CDR3 in DNA: TGCGCCAGCAGCCAAGGGCCCGGGACTCCAGATACGCAGTATTTT.

The chain carries TRBV21-1 and TRBJ2-7; the D segment call TRBD1 is taken from the table without a DNA check. TRBV21-1 is termed a pseudogene. The CDR3 contains 15 residues. This chain's CDR3 is CASSRDRDDSYEQYF. CDR3 DNA: TGTGCCAGCAGCAGGGACAGGGACGATTCCTACGAGCAGTACTTC.

The chain recombines TRBV3-1 (or the pseudogene TRBV3-2) with TRBJ2-1; 8 nucleotides align to TRBD2. CDR1 is LGHDT and CDR2 is YNNKEL in the germline V gene (reference sequence). With V trimmed by 3 bases and J by 2 bases, 9 bases remained unmatched. This CDR3 contains 17 residues. CDR3 region: CASSQDLTSGPYNEQFF. For the CDR3, the DNA is TGTGCCAGCAGCCAGGACCTAACTAGCGGTCCCTACAATGAGCAGTTCTTC.

This clone has only a few counts. The CDR3 nucleotides are TGTGCCAGCAGTCGGGACAGCGGAACCCTCCACTTT. Encoded protein: CASSRDSGTLHF. The chain joins TRBV27 to TRBJ1-6; 7 bases fit TRBD1. Germline loops: CDR1 MNHEY, CDR2 SMNVEV (reference sequence). V was clipped by 5 bases and J by 14 bases; unmatched bases: 6. This CDR3 is 12 amino acids long.

The chain recombines TRBV3-1 (or the pseudogene TRBV3-2) with TRBJ2-5; the match to TRBD2 covers 12 bases. V lost 1 base and J lost 5; bases outside the gene matches: 5. The CDR3 is 16 residues long. The germline V gene encodes CDR1 LGHDT and CDR2 YNNKEL (reference sequence). CDR3 protein: CASSQGFLAGGETQYF. In DNA, the CDR3 is TGTGCCAGCAGCCAAGGGTTTCTAGCGGGGGGGGAGACCCAGTACTTC.

In DNA form, the CDR3 reads TGTGCCAGCAGCCCTCAGACAGGGGAAGGGTCAACTAATGAAAAACTGTTTTTT. Translated, it gives CASSPQTGEGSTNEKLFF. This chain links TRBV9 with TRBJ1-4, with 8 bases fitting TRBD1. This CDR3 region has 18 residues. Germline-derived CDR1 and CDR2 are SGDLS and YYNGEE. With V trimmed by 4 bases and J by 0 bases, 11 bases remained unmatched. The full variable domain, completed using reference TRBV9 and TRBJ1-4, is DSGVTQTPKHLITATGQRVTLRCSPRSGDLSVYWYQQSLDQGLQFLIQYYNGEERAKGNILERFSAQQFPDLHSELNLSSLELGDSALYFCASSPQTGEGSTNEKLFFGSGTQLSVL.

The chain employs TRBV5-8 and TRBJ1-6; 9 bases map to TRBD1. The CDR3 has 16 residues. V dropped 4 bases and J dropped 6; count of bases not matched to a gene: 8. Looked up from germline, CDR1 is SGHTS and CDR2 is YDEGEE. The CDR3 nucleotides are TGTGCCAGCAGCCCACGGACAGGGGAATTTAATTCACCCCTCCACTTT. Its translation: CASSPRTGEFNSPLHF.

The chain's CDR3 is CASSQTGSSYNEQFF. The CDR3 nucleotides are TGTGCCAGCAGCCAAACAGGGAGCTCCTACAATGAGCAGTTCTTC. V gene TRBV13 combines with J gene TRBJ2-1; a possible D gene is TRBD1 (6 bases). The CDR3 is 15 amino acids. The V gene lost 5 bases and the J gene lost 0 bases, with 11 bases spanning the gap. Germline CDR1 PRHDT, CDR2 FYEKMQ (reference sequence).

The J gene is TRBJ2-7, the V gene TRBV27; 10 bases line up with TRBD2. In germline, CDR1 is MNHEY, CDR2 SMNVEV (reference sequence). The CDR3 spans 15 residues. V trimming: 6 bases; J trimming: 3 bases; junction bases outside the gene matches: 8. The CDR3 nucleotides are TGTGCCAGCAGCTCCGGGACTAGCGCGAACTACGAGCAGTACTTC. Its translation: CASSSGTSANYEQYF.

The table lists this clone with a few counts. CDR3 in amino acids: CASSQVTSGGLAQETQYF. DNA of the CDR3: TGTGCCAGCAGCCAAGTGACTAGCGGGGGACTCGCTCAAGAGACCCAGTACTTC. The chain joins TRBV4-2 to TRBJ2-5, with 12 bases fitting TRBD2. Germline CDR1 reads LGHNA; CDR2 reads YNFKEQ. The junction had 8 bases not matched to a gene; V was cut back by 1 base and J by 2 bases. This CDR3 has 18 residues.

The chain links TRBV2 to TRBJ2-3; D is unresolved. V was clipped by 0 bases and J by 3 bases, with 16 bases between them. This CDR3 has 17 amino acids. Per the germline V gene, CDR1 is SNHLY and CDR2 is FYNNEI. CDR3 in amino acids: CASSEARRTVLTDTQYF. DNA for the CDR3: TGTGCCAGCAGTGAAGCGCGTCGAACAGTCTTAACAGATACGCAGTATTTT.

CDR3 sequence reads: CASSAETEAFF. The CDR3 bases are TGTGCCAGCAGCGCGGAGACTGAAGCTTTCTTT. V gene TRBV7-9 combines with J gene TRBJ1-1; the D is unclear. V was cut by 5 bases and J by 5 bases, with 6 bases left in between. The CDR3 extends over 11 amino acids. Per germline, CDR1 SEHNR and CDR2 FQNEAQ (reference sequence). The entire variable domain, with the rest obtained from reference TRBV7-9 and TRBJ1-1, is as follows: DTGVSQNPRHKITKRGQNVTFRCDPISEHNRLYWYRQTLGQGPEFLTYFQNEAQLEKSRLLSDRFSAERPKGSFSTLEIQRTEQGDSAMYLCASSAETEAFFGQGTRLTVV.